This T cell receptor (beta chain) was profiled in a study of T cell clonotyping in hematopoietic cell transplantation (dated by TCRdb to the early 2020s). General notes on the study: Pretransplant samples from recipients were collected after cytoreduction. Patient recruitment ran from 2015 to January 2017, and follow-up continued until late 2020 or death. A total of under 150 blood samples were collected in the study from around 40 consecutive transplant recipients and their related donors. Overall study outcomes, separate from this receptor: Recipient TCR diversity fell after transplant, with pathologically expanded clonotypes rising progressively from day 30 to day 180. Donor and pretransplant recipient Inverse Simpson Index values predicted broader posttransplant TCR repertoire diversity. The sample size was limited and the cells went unsorted, which meant the CD4 and CD8 repertoire contributions could not be told apart. Overlap with donor repertoires was found for only a small fraction of recipient repertoires, with over 97% found to appear de novo at the given depth.

Note on this clone: The clone's antigen remains unknown. No base qualities exist here, and no much larger clone lies one base off it.

Interpreted using the paper, the time point label stands for: recipient sample about 28 days before transplant, after cytoreduction. Recipient blood was collected about 28 days before transplant and at days 30, 100 and 180 after transplant. Using Nuclei Lysis Solution, genomic DNA was extracted from unfractionated peripheral blood mononuclear cells that were either fresh or cryopreserved. TCR beta CDR3 regions were amplified from genomic DNA with the immunoSEQ assay, a bias-controlled multiplex PCR using V- and J-specific primers. In a second PCR step, a proprietary barcode and Illumina adapter sequences were attached to the CDR3 amplicons. An Illumina MiSeq instrument was used to sequence the CDR3 libraries. As for the original processing: Export and quality control were handled in immunoSEQ Analyzer 3.0, while downstream analyses relied on R Bioconductor and Immunarch. Only productive rearrangements in the normalized downsampled data set were used to calculate repertoire metrics. In the normalized cohort, a clonotype counted as pathologically expanded if the clonotype was larger than 5 templates. Repertoire diversity was measured with the Inverse Simpson Index. To capture all clonotypes, CMV-specificity analyses were performed on the non-normalized data set. TCRdb took over this immuneACCESS table, retaining in-frame rearrangements with V and J assigned. Such tables are incomplete; in checked studies, under half of the missing clones stem from an unresolved V gene, and the remainder is unexplained. V, J and clone size reflect that table, while D and trimming were determined from the DNA. This sample comprises about 80,000 clones, less than 96% of them detected only once. The top ten hold under 2% of the sample.

The CDR3 goes from the cysteine to the phenylalanine over 15 residues. This entry keeps only the CDR3 DNA: 45 bases, framed from base 1. V was cut back by 3 bases and J by 0 bases, leaving a gap of 10 bases between them. The germline V gene (reference sequence) sets CDR1 to MNHEY and CDR2 to SMNVEV. The source is a woman aged 45-65 years with acute myeloid leukemia. Some clones in this sample may be carry-over from other donors' samples. In this chain, TRBV27 is recombined with TRBJ2-3; the D gene is possibly TRBD2, with 6 bases matching. The specimen was peripheral blood mononuclear cells, collected before stem cell transplant. For the CDR3, the sequence is CASSFGGVSTDTQYF. The sequenced DNA: TGTGCCAGCAGTTTTGGCGGGGTCAGCACAGATACGCAGTATTTT.